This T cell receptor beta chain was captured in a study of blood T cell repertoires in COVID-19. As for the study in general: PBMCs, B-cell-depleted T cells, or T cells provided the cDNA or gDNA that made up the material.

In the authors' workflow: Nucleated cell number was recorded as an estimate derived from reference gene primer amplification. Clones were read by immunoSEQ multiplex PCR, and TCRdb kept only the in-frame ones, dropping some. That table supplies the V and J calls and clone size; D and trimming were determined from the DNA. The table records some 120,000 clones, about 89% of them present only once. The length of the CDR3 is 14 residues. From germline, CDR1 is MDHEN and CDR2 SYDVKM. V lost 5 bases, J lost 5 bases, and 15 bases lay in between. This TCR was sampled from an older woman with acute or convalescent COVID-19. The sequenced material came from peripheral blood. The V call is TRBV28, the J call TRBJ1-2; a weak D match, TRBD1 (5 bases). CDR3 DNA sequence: TGTGCCAGCAGTCCCCCCTCAGGGAGGTATGGCTACACCTTC. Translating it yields CASSPPSGRYGYTF.